The subject of this entry is one T cell receptor (beta chain). These data originate in a study of blood T cell repertoires in COVID-19. Data came from immunoSEQ multiplex PCR; TCRdb stores just in-frame clones and leaves some out. This sample has 70,000 to 90,000 clones, with 88% found just once. The CDR3 runs to 15 residues. Between the trimmed V and J ends, which lost 1 base and 7 bases, there was a span of 13 bases. From germline, CDR1 is LGHDT and CDR2 YNNKEL (reference sequence). The sequence came from a human donor in a cohort sampled during active COVID-19. The specimen was peripheral blood. The rearrangement links TRBV3-1 (or the pseudogene TRBV3-2) to TRBJ1-4; no clear D gene. CDR3 sequence: CASSQGFLGGEKLFF. The CDR3 DNA is TGTGCCAGCAGCCAAGGATTCCTTGGCGGTGAAAAACTGTTTTTT.